The 14 T cell receptor beta chains below come from one sample, sequenced in a study of vaccination effects on CD4 cells after COVID-19. Assay used: immunoSEQ multiplex PCR; TCRdb lists only in-frame clones, some missing. The sample shows 30,000 to 45,000 clones, over 65% of them seen only once. These receptors are not linked to any known antigen. Peptide-pool stimulation followed by sequencing identified expanded antigen-specific CD4+ clonotypes in the ViraFEST assay. Isolating CD4+ T cells followed roughly ten days of culture. The study found no prior SARS-CoV-2 infection in the vaccine recipients, who tested negative for nucleocapsid antibodies. Sample: CD4+ T cells from PBMCs cultured with HCoV-OC43 spike peptides, taken before COVID-19 vaccination. This sample's subset: HCoV-OC43 spike overlapping peptide pool stimulation. The receptor set was obtained from a human donor who received a COVID-19 vaccine.

V and J are TRBV6-5 and TRBJ1-4, with no clear D. The CDR3 runs 13 residues. Between the trimmed V and J ends, which lost 3 bases and 5 bases, there was a span of 7 bases. The V gene's germline CDR1 is MNHEY and CDR2 SVGAGI. The CDR3 loop is CASSYGGNEKLFF. As DNA, the CDR3 is TGTGCCAGCAGTTATGGAGGGAATGAAAAACTGTTTTTT.

The genes are TRBV7-6 and TRBJ2-4; 12 bases are shared with TRBD1. CDR1 SGHVS and CDR2 FNYEAQ come from the germline V gene. This CDR3 comprises 15 residues. Trimming removed 5 bases from V and 9 bases from J; junction bases left unmatched: 8. Written as DNA, the CDR3 is TGTGCCAGCAGCCACTCCGGGACAGGGGGCGGCATTCAGTACTTC. The encoded protein is CASSHSGTGGGIQYF.

The CDR3 bases are TGTGCCAGCAGGCAACTTCGCGGCCAGTTTTTGGCCCAGTACTTC. Translated, it gives CASRQLRGQFLAQYF. The chain combines TRBV7-6 with TRBJ2-5; unclear D gene. CDR1 SGHVS and CDR2 FNYEAQ come from the germline V gene. The CDR3 length is 15 residues. Trimming took 6 bases from V and 9 from J, leaving 23 bases between them.

The V call is TRBV23-1, the J call TRBJ2-5, with TRBD1 matching 10 bases. Being an ORF, TRBV23-1 has a function that is uncertain. Germline trimming cut 4 bases from V and 4 bases from J; bases unmatched to any gene: 18. The CDR3 runs to 19 residues. CDR3 bases: TGCGCCAGCAGTCTTCTGGTGGTTGGGACAGGGGTTCATGGAGAGACCCAGTACTTC. The encoded protein is CASSLLVVGTGVHGETQYF.

The J gene is TRBJ1-5, the V gene TRBV19, with D tentatively TRBD1 (5 bases). Looked up from germline, CDR1 is LNHDA and CDR2 is SQIVND (reference sequence). CDR3 length: 15 residues. V dropped 4 bases and J dropped 3 bases, with 13 bases sitting between them. Written as DNA, the CDR3 is TGTGCCAGTAGTAGGGGCGGCGGCTTCAATCAGCCCCAGCATTTT. Its protein product is CASSRGGGFNQPQHF.

This clone was observed a few times. V and J are TRBV15 and TRBJ1-6, with 8 bases aligning to TRBD1. Germline CDR1 and CDR2: LNHNV and YYDKDF (reference sequence). V lost 4 bases, J lost 8 bases, and 7 bases stayed unmatched. The CDR3 has 15 amino acids. CDR3 protein: CATSKTGALDSPLHF. In DNA form, the CDR3 reads TGTGCCACCAGCAAGACAGGGGCTTTGGATTCACCCCTCCACTTT.

This rearrangement joins TRBV12-3 or TRBV12-4 to TRBJ2-7; D may be TRBD1 or TRBD2 (5 bases each). Trimming pared 5 bases from V and 3 bases from J, leaving 11 bases between. The CDR3 covers 13 residues. The CDR3 loop is CASSGDGHYEQYF. The CDR3 nucleotides read TGTGCCAGCAGTGGGGACGGTCACTACGAGCAGTACTTC.

The rearrangement uses TRBV5-1 and TRBJ1-2; 10 bases align to TRBD1. This CDR3 has 16 amino acids. Trimming took 3 bases from V and 6 from J; bases not matched to a gene: 11. CDR1 and CDR2 from the germline V gene are SGHRS and YFSETQ. The CDR3 DNA reads TGCGCCAGCAGCTCCTCTCCGGGACAGGGGAGGAATGGCTACACCTTC. Protein product: CASSSSPGQGRNGYTF.

The chain employs TRBV6-5 and TRBJ2-5, with D perhaps matching TRBD2 (6 bases). Germline CDR1 and CDR2: MNHEY and SVGAGI. Trimming cost V 5 bases and J 0 bases, with 10 bases left between them. This CDR3 is built from 14 residues. CDR3 residues: CASSPRGYQETQYF. Here the CDR3 DNA reads TGTGCCAGCAGTCCACGGGGGTACCAAGAGACCCAGTACTTC.

This chain connects TRBV10-1 to TRBJ1-2; D is undetermined. Germline V lookup: CDR1 WNHNN, CDR2 SYGVQD (reference sequence). The V gene lost 3 bases and the J gene lost 4 bases, with 15 bases spanning the gap. The CDR3 extends over 15 amino acids. The CDR3 nucleotides are TGCGCCAGCAGTGAATCCGGGAGCGGGCCCTATGGCTACACCTTC. Translating it yields CASSESGSGPYGYTF.

This sequence joins TRBV3-1 (or the pseudogene TRBV3-2) and TRBJ2-3, with 7 bases matching TRBD2. With 1 base clipped from V and 4 bases from J, the junction kept 8 bases outside the gene matches. The germline CDR1 and CDR2 sequences are LGHDT and YNNKEL (reference sequence). This CDR3 comprises 16 residues. The CDR3 DNA follows: TGTGCCAGCAGCCAAGGCTGGGCTCGGGGGGCAGATACGCAGTATTTT. Its translation: CASSQGWARGADTQYF.

This clone was seen only a few times. The rearrangement links TRBV4-1 to TRBJ1-1, with unresolved D. This CDR3 has 14 residues. Trimming removed 1 base from V and 7 bases from J, with 13 bases in between. The germline V gene has CDR1 MGHRA and CDR2 YSYEKL. The CDR3, as DNA: TGCGCCAGCAGCCAAGCTACCCTCAAAGGTGAAGCTTTCTTT. Protein product: CASSQATLKGEAFF.

This clone was recorded at least ten times. The chain has TRBV5-1 and TRBJ1-3; D ambiguous. Trimming left V 0 bases short and J 1 base short, with 11 bases between. Germline V gives CDR1 SGHRS, CDR2 YFSETQ. The CDR3 covers 16 residues. CDR3 DNA: TGCGCCAGCAGCTTGGCATCCCGGTTTTCTGGAAACACCATATATTTT. Its protein is CASSLASRFSGNTIYF.

This chain joins TRBV5-1 and TRBJ2-5; D uncertain. Per germline, CDR1 SGHRS and CDR2 YFSETQ. The length of the CDR3 is 12 residues. V gave up 4 bases and J gave up 4 bases, with 8 bases separating them. Here the CDR3 reads CASSLDLETQYF. The CDR3 nucleotides are TGCGCCAGCAGCCTCGATCTAGAGACCCAGTACTTC.